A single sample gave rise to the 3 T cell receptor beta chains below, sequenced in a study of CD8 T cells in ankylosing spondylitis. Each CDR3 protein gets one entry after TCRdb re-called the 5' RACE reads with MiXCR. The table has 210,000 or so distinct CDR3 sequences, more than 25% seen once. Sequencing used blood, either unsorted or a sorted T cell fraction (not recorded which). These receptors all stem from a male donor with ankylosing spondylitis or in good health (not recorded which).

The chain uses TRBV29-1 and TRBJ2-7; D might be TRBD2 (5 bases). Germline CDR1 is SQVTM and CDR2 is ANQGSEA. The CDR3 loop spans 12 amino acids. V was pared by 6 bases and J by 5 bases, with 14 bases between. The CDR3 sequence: CSVVGSSDEQYF. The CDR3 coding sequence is TGCAGCGTCGTAGGGAGTTCCGACGAGCAGTACTTC.

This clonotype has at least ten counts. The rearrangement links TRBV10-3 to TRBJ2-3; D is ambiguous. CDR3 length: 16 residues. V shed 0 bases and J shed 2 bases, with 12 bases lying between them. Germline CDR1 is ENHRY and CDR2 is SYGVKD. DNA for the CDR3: TGTGCCATCAGTGAGTCGACGGGCAGGTTCACAGATACGCAGTATTTT. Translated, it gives CAISESTGRFTDTQYF.

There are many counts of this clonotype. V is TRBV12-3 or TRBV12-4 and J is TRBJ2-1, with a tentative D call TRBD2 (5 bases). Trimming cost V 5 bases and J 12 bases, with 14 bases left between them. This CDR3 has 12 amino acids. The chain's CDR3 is CASSPSLGRQFF. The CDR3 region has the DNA TGTGCCAGCAGTCCTTCGTTGGGGAGGCAGTTCTTC.